The T cell receptor (beta chain) under discussion was sequenced for a study of T-cell memory formation after mild COVID-19. Study background: There were largely donor-specific TCR clusters.

Constant-segment primers served in 5'RACE that generated TCR alpha and TCR beta cDNA libraries bearing sample barcodes and UMIs. TCRdb used MiXCR to reprocess the 5' RACE reads, holding one entry per CDR3 protein. This sample has 100,000 to 120,000 distinct CDR3 sequences, with over 20% found just once. Study-level results: The pre-infection memory compartment contained some responding clones, suggesting cross-reactive memory joined. A second wave expanding day 15 to 37 was CD4+-biased; contracting clones were balanced.

With regard to this clonotype: Its antigen is still unknown.

The V and J ends lost 2 bases and 8 bases respectively, with 12 bases between them. The germline CDR1 and CDR2 sequences are MNHEY and SVGEGT. This CDR3 spans 13 amino acids. The chain employs TRBV6-2 or TRBV6-3 and TRBJ1-2; no firm D call. The source of this sequence is a man aged 18 to 29 who had mild COVID-19 (a few samples of this study predate the infection). Cell type and time point are not known. The sequenced sample consisted of PBMCs or a T cell subset sorted from them (not recorded which). The CDR3 bases are TGTGCCAGCAGTTACCCATCGGGATTCGGCTACACCTTC. Amino acids: CASSYPSGFGYTF.